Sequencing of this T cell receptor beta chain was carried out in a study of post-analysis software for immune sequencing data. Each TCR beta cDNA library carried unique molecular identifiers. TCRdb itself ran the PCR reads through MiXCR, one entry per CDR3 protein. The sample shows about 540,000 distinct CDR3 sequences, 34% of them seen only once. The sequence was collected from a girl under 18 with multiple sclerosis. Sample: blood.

CDR3 nucleotides: TGTGCCAGCAGCTACCGACAGGAACCCAGCACAGATACGCAGTATTTT. This codes for CASSYRQEPSTDTQYF. The chain combines TRBV12-3 or TRBV12-4 with TRBJ2-3; D is possibly TRBD1 (6 bases). Deletions cut 6 bases from V and 0 bases from J, with 16 bases between. The CDR3 totals 16 residues.